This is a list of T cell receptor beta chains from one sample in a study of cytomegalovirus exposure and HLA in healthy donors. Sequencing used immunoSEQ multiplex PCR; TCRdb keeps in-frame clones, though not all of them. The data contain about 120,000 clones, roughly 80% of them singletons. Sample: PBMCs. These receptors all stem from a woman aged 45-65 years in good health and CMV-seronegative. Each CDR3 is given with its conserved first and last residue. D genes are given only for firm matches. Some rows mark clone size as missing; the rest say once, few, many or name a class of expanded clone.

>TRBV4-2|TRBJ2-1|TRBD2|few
CASSQVTSGDHEQFF
TGTGCCAGCAGCCAAGTCACTAGCGGGGACCATGAGCAGTTCTTC
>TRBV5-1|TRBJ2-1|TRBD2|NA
CASSGSGRAFNEQFF
TGCGCCAGCAGCGGGAGCGGGAGGGCCTTTAATGAGCAGTTCTTC
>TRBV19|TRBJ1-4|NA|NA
CASSLKSEKLFF
TGTGCCAGTAGTCTGAAGAGTGAAAAACTGTTTTTT
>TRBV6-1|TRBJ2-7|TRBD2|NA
CASSEGTRGTYEQYF
TGTGCCAGCAGTGAAGGGACTAGGGGAACCTACGAGCAGTACTTC
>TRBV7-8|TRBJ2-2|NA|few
CASSLVRVGGELFF
TGTGCCAGCAGCTTAGTCAGGGTCGGCGGGGAGCTGTTTTTT
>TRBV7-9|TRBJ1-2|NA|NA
CASSLSSSSGYTF
TGTGCCAGCAGCTTGTCCTCCTCTTCAGGGTACACCTTC
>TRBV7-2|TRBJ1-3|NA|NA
CANSFGSGNTIYF
TGTGCCAACAGCTTCGGCTCTGGAAACACCATATATTTT
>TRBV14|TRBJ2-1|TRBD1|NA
CASSPRPGQGVGEQFF
TGTGCCAGCAGCCCCCGGCCGGGACAGGGTGTGGGTGAGCAGTTCTTC
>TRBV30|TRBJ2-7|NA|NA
CAWSPGSTINYEQYF
TGTGCCTGGAGTCCGGGGTCCACGATAAACTACGAGCAGTACTTC
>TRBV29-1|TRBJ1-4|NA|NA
CSVEGSTGEKLFF
TGCAGCGTTGAAGGGTCAACGGGGGAAAAACTGTTTTTT
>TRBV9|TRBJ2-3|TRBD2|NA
CASSVEGRGTSGRISTDTQYF
TGTGCCAGCAGCGTAGAGGGAAGGGGGACTAGCGGGAGGATTAGCACAGATACGCAGTATTTT
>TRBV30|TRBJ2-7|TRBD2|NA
CAWLKRGRDEQYF
TGTGCCTGGCTCAAGCGGGGGAGGGACGAGCAGTACTTC
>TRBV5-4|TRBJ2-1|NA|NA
CASSFSAGIYNEQFF
TGTGCCAGCAGCTTCAGTGCAGGGATTTACAATGAGCAGTTCTTC
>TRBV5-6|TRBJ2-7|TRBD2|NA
CASSLGLAGGPYEQYF
TGTGCCAGCAGCTTGGGACTAGCGGGAGGCCCCTACGAGCAGTACTTC
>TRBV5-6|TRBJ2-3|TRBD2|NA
CASSSLAGEFTTDTQYF
TGTGCCAGCAGCTCTCTAGCGGGAGAGTTTACCACAGATACGCAGTATTTT
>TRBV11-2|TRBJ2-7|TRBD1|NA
CASSSLRDSSYEQYF
TGTGCCAGCAGCTCGCTCCGGGACAGCTCCTACGAGCAGTACTTC
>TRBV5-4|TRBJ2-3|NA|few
CASTREPTGDTQYF
TGTGCCAGCACCCGGGAGCCCACGGGCGATACGCAGTATTTT
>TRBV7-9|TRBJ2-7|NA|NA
CASSLWELAEQYF
TGTGCCAGCAGCTTGTGGGAGCTCGCCGAGCAGTACTTC
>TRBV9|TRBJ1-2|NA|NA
CASSVGANYTF
TGTGCCAGCAGCGTCGGAGCAAATTACACCTTC
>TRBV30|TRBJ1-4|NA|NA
CAWSVPRAANEKLFF
TGTGCCTGGAGTGTGCCCAGGGCGGCTAATGAAAAACTGTTTTTT
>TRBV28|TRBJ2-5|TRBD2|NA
CASSSHRLAGQETQYF
TGTGCCAGCAGTTCCCACCGGCTAGCGGGTCAAGAGACCCAGTACTTC
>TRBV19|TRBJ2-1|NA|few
CASSSLQVNEQFF
TGTGCCAGTAGTAGCCTCCAGGTTAATGAGCAGTTCTTC
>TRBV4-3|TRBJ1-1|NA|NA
CASSQTWTLNTEAFF
TGCGCCAGCAGCCAAACTTGGACACTGAACACTGAAGCTTTCTTT
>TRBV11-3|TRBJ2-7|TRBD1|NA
CASSLGAGGEDEQYF
TGTGCCAGCAGCTTAGGGGCAGGGGGCGAGGACGAGCAGTACTTC
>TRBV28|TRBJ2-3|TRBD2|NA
CASGLAGVGGTDTQYF
TGTGCCAGCGGACTAGCGGGAGTTGGGGGCACAGATACGCAGTATTTT
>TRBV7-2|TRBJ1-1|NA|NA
CASSSRSEAFF
TGTGCCAGCAGCTCGAGGAGTGAAGCTTTCTTT
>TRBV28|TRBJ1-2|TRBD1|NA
CASSRTGEFGIYGYTF
TGTGCCAGCAGTCGGACAGGGGAGTTTGGGATCTATGGCTACACCTTC
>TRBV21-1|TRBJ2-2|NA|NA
CASSKDCGREAHTGELFF
TGTGCCAGCAGCAAGGATTGCGGGCGGGAGGCTCACACCGGGGAGCTGTTTTTT
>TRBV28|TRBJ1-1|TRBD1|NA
CASSLPLGQGGTEAFF
TGTGCCAGCAGTTTACCGCTAGGACAGGGCGGCACTGAAGCTTTCTTT
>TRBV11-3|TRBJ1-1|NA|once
CASSGPTRGAEAFF
TGTGCCAGCAGCGGCCCCACCCGGGGAGCTGAAGCTTTCTTT
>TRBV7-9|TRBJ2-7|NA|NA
CASSYSTYEQYF
TGTGCCAGCAGCTACAGCACCTACGAGCAGTACTTC
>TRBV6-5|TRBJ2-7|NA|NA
CASSYSSSRGYEQYF
TGTGCCAGCAGTTACTCGTCCTCCCGGGGCTACGAGCAGTACTTC
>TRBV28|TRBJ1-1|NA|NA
CASSFGTLNTEAFF
TGTGCCAGCAGTTTTGGGACACTAAACACTGAAGCTTTCTTT
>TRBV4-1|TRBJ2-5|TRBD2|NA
CASSQDRSGTRGETQYF
TGCGCCAGCAGCCAAGATCGGTCGGGGACTAGGGGTGAGACCCAGTACTTC
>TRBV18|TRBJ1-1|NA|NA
CASSPQEGATEAFF
TGTGCCAGCTCACCACAGGAAGGGGCCACTGAAGCTTTCTTT
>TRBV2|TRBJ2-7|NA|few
CASSDGYSYEQYF
TGTGCCAGCAGTGACGGGTACTCCTACGAGCAGTACTTC
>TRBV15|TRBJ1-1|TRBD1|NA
CATSTRTGRPTEAFF
TGTGCCACCAGCACCCGGACAGGGAGGCCCACTGAAGCTTTCTTT
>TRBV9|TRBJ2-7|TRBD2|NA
CASSASGLSYEQYF
TGTGCCAGCAGCGCTAGCGGTCTCTCCTACGAGCAGTACTTC
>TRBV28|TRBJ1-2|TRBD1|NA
CASSLGTGRANYGYTF
TGTGCCAGCAGTTTAGGGACAGGGAGAGCGAACTATGGCTACACCTTC
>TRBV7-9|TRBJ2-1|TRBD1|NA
CASSSRTGKGYNEQFF
TGTGCCAGCAGCTCTAGGACAGGGAAAGGGTACAATGAGCAGTTCTTC
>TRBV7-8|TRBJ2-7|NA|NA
CASSLTSSSVEQYF
TGTGCCAGCAGCTTGACTAGTTCTAGTGTCGAGCAGTACTTC
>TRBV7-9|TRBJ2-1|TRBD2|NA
CSSSLGLAGANEQFF
TGTTCCAGCAGCTTAGGACTAGCGGGAGCAAATGAGCAGTTCTTC
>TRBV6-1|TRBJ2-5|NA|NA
CASILGQTSQEAQYF
TGTGCCAGCATCCTCGGACAGACTTCACAAGAGGCCCAGTACTTC
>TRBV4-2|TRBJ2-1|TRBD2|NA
CASSQEGGRYNEQFF
TGTGCCAGCAGCCAAGAAGGCGGGAGATACAATGAGCAGTTCTTC
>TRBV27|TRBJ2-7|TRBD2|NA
CASSPGLWGGYEQYF
TGTGCCAGCAGCCCGGGCCTCTGGGGGGGATACGAGCAGTACTTC
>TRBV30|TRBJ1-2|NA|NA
CAWSILRGNLDGGGYTF
TGTGCCTGGAGTATTTTGAGAGGGAACCTGGATGGGGGGGGCTACACCTTC
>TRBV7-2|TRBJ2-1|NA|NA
CASSLGRGDEQFF
TGTGCCAGCAGCTTAGGGCGAGGCGATGAGCAGTTCTTC
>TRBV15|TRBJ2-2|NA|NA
CATSTLSGQTTGELFF
TGTGCCACCAGCACACTTTCGGGTCAAACTACCGGGGAGCTGTTTTTT
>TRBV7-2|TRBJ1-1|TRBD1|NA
CASSPQGGNTEAFF
TGTGCCAGCAGCCCACAGGGGGGGAACACTGAAGCTTTCTTT
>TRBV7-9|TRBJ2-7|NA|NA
CASSEGGAIEQYF
TGTGCCAGCAGCGAGGGGGGGGCTATCGAGCAGTACTTC
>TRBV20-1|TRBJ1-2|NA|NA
CSCDSNYGYTF
TGCAGTTGCGACAGTAACTATGGCTACACCTTC
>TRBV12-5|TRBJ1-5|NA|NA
CASADGGQPQHF
TGTGCTAGTGCCGACGGGGGGCAGCCCCAGCATTTT
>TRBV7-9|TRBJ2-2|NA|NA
CASQGGTGELFF
TGTGCCAGCCAGGGAGGCACCGGGGAGCTGTTTTTT
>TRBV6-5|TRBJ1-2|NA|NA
CASSYSTGNYGYTF
TGTGCCAGCAGTTACTCGACGGGTAACTATGGCTACACCTTC
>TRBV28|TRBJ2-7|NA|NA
CASSFFLGAREQYF
TGTGCCAGCAGTTTCTTTCTGGGGGCGCGCGAGCAGTACTTC
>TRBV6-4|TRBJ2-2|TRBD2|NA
CASSRLAGDTGELFF
TGTGCCAGCAGCAGACTAGCGGGAGACACCGGGGAGCTGTTTTTT
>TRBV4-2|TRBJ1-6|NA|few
CASSQRTVDDSPLHF
TGTGCCAGCAGCCAACGGACAGTTGACGATTCACCCCTCCACTTT